This T cell receptor beta chain was captured in a study of T cell repertoires in cytomegalovirus infection. Study details: Both recently identified HLA-C-restricted and well-studied HLA-B-restricted CMV epitopes were used in the study.

General study results and limits: HLA-C-restricted CMV-specific TCR beta clonotypes prevailed in the ex vivo response. Public TCR beta family frequency separated CMV-and-HLA carriers, including in an independent cohort.

Turning to this clonotype: What it binds is not known.

TCRdb analysed the reads with MiXCR anew, one entry per CDR3 protein. This sample carries 650,000 to 900,000 distinct CDR3 sequences, over 25% of them seen once, and the ten largest clones take around an eighth. Germline-derived CDR1 and CDR2 are LNHNV and YYDKDF (reference sequence). The CDR3 length is 18 residues. The J segment lost 6 bases and the V segment lost 1 base, leaving 13 bases of the junction unmatched. J is TRBJ2-1 and V is TRBV15, with 9 bases matching TRBD2. This receptor was obtained from a human donor in good health (CMV status not recorded). Some clones in this sample may be carry-over from other donors' samples. Sequencing used cultured CD8+ T cells from PBMCs, obtained from culture after CMV antigen stimulation. CDR3 sequence (DNA): TGTGCCACCAGCAGAGTTTTTGGGCGGGGGGGTCTCCCCAATGAGCAGTTCTTC. Amino acid sequence: CATSRVFGRGGLPNEQFF.